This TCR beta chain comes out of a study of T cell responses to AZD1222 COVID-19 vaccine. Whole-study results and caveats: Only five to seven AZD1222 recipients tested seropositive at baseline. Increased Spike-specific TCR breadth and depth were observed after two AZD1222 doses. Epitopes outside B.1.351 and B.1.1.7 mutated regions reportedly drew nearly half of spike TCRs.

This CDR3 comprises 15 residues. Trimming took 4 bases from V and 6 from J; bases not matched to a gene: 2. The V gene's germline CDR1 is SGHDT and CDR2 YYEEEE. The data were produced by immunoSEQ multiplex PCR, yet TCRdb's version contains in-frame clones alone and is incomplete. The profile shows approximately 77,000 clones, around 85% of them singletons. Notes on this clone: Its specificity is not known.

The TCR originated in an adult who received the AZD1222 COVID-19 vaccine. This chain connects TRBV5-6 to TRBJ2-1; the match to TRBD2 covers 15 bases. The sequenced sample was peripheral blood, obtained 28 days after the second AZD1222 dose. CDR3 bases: TGTGCCAGCAGCCGGACTAGCGGGGGGGGCAATGAGCAGTTCTTC. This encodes CASSRTSGGGNEQFF.